The next 24 T cell receptor beta chains were all read from a single sample in a study of blood T cell repertoires in COVID-19. Sequenced by immunoSEQ multiplex PCR; TCRdb stores in-frame clones only, minus some. The sample has approximately 120,000 clones; around four fifths are singletons. Sequenced input: peripheral blood. The receptors were sampled from a man older than 75 with active or convalescent COVID-19.

The gene calls are TRBV27 and TRBJ2-5; 7 bases align to TRBD2. CDR3 size: 15 residues. J gave up 5 bases and V 5 bases, and 11 bases lay outside the gene matches. Germline V lookup: CDR1 MNHEY, CDR2 SMNVEV (reference sequence). CDR3: CASSPASGSGETQYF. Written as DNA, the CDR3 is TGTGCCAGCAGTCCGGCTAGCGGAAGTGGGGAGACCCAGTACTTC.

The V and J genes are TRBV29-1 and TRBJ1-2, with a tentative D call TRBD1 (5 bases). The CDR3 consists of 13 residues. With 0 bases removed from V and 8 bases from J, the gap between germline ends came to 13 bases. The germline V gene encodes CDR1 SQVTM and CDR2 ANQGSEA. The CDR3 DNA reads as TGCAGCGTTGAAGATCACGAAGGGGCAGGCTACACCTTC. Translated: CSVEDHEGAGYTF.

This clone was counted a single time. The chain is built from TRBV3-1 (or the pseudogene TRBV3-2) and TRBJ1-1; D gene unclear. CDR1 and CDR2 (germline): LGHDT, YNNKEL (reference sequence). V gave up 4 bases and J gave up 11 bases, with 11 bases separating them. The CDR3 is 11 amino acids. CDR3 sequence (DNA): TGTGCCAGCAGCCGGGCGGGAGCGGCTTTCTTT. This gives the protein CASSRAGAAFF.

This sequence joins TRBV4-3 and TRBJ2-5; 7 nucleotides line up with TRBD2. From germline, CDR1 is LGHNA and CDR2 YSLEER. The CDR3 is 16 amino acids. V shed 0 bases, J shed 2 bases, and the junction held 6 bases outside the gene matches. The CDR3 protein is CASSQDATGGQETQYF. In DNA form, the CDR3 reads TGCGCCAGCAGCCAAGATGCGACGGGAGGACAAGAGACCCAGTACTTC.

This clone appeared a few times. This chain connects TRBV25-1 to TRBJ2-3; a possible D gene is TRBD2 (6 bases). Looked up from germline, CDR1 is MGHDK and CDR2 is SYGVNS. Trimming shortened V by 6 bases and J by 3 bases, and 7 bases separated the two germline ends. CDR3 length: 12 amino acids. The CDR3, as DNA: TGTGCCAGCAGGGACTATACAGATACGCAGTATTTT. As protein: CASRDYTDTQYF.

The count of this clone is one. The V gene is TRBV18, the J gene TRBJ1-5; D remains unclear. Germline V gene lookup returns CDR1 KGHSH and CDR2 LQKENI. The V and J ends lost 2 bases and 4 bases respectively, with 6 bases between them. There are 13 residues in the CDR3. CDR3 in amino acids: CASSPSGNQPQHF. CDR3 in DNA: TGTGCCAGCTCACCATCGGGAAATCAGCCCCAGCATTTT.

The rearrangement uses TRBV7-9 and TRBJ2-2; D not resolved. The germline CDR1 and CDR2 sequences are SEHNR and FQNEAQ (reference sequence). The CDR3 has 13 amino acids. Trimming stripped 6 bases from V and 0 bases from J, with 5 bases between. CDR3 region: CASSSTNTGELFF. In DNA, the CDR3 is TGTGCCAGCAGTTCAACGAACACCGGGGAGCTGTTTTTT.

This chain joins TRBV7-3 and TRBJ2-7; no definite D call. This CDR3 is built from 15 residues. Germline V gene sequence: CDR1 SGHTA, CDR2 FQGTGA. V lost 5 bases, J lost 3 bases, and 17 bases lay in between. The DNA for the CDR3 is TGTGCCAGCAGCCCCACCTCTGCAGGCCTCTACGAGCAGTACTTC. Its protein is CASSPTSAGLYEQYF.

The chain uses TRBV24-1 and TRBJ2-1; TRBD2 matches 7 bases. The length of the CDR3 is 14 residues. The junction had 5 bases not matched to a gene; V was cut back by 3 bases and J by 7 bases. Per germline, CDR1 KGHDR and CDR2 SFDVKD. CDR3 loop: CATSDLGGKNEQFF. The CDR3 coding sequence is TGTGCCACCAGTGATCTGGGGGGGAAGAATGAGCAGTTCTTC.

This chain joins TRBV30 and TRBJ2-2; 11 bases fit TRBD2. Germline CDR1 and CDR2: GTSNPN and SVGIG (reference sequence). Trimming at V came to 5 bases and at J to 9 bases, leaving 8 bases not matched to a gene. The CDR3 is made up of 14 amino acids. CDR3 DNA: TGTGCCTGGGCGACTAGCGGGGTACCGCGGGAGCTGTTTTTT. This gives the protein CAWATSGVPRELFF.

The rearrangement joins TRBV4-1 to TRBJ2-3, with 7 bases matching TRBD2. This CDR3 is built from 17 residues. V gave up 4 bases and J gave up 2 bases; unmatched junction bases: 12. Per the germline V gene, CDR1 is MGHRA and CDR2 is YSYEKL. CDR3 in DNA: TGCGCCAGCAGCCTTCGACTAGCAGGTACCGACACAGATACGCAGTATTTT. This translates into CASSLRLAGTDTDTQYF.

The rearrangement uses TRBV19 and TRBJ1-1; 8 bases fit TRBD1. This CDR3 region has 14 residues. Unmatched junction bases numbered 4, after V lost 2 bases and J lost 5 bases. Germline CDR1 and CDR2: LNHDA and SQIVND (reference sequence). CDR3 amino acids: CASSIQGAGTEAFF. The DNA for the CDR3 is TGTGCCAGTAGTATACAGGGGGCAGGAACTGAAGCTTTCTTT.

The sample holds one count of this clone. The chain links TRBV29-1 to TRBJ1-2; TRBD1 agrees at 10 bases. V lost 4 bases, J lost 2 bases, and 1 base stayed unmatched. CDR1 and CDR2 from the germline V gene are SQVTM and ANQGSEA. This CDR3 has 13 amino acids. The CDR3 sequence: CSVGDRGNYGYTF. CDR3 DNA sequence: TGCAGCGTTGGGGACAGGGGAAACTATGGCTACACCTTC.

This chain joins TRBV30 and TRBJ1-5, with TRBD1 identical over 11 bases. The CDR3 runs to 15 residues. Germline V lookup: CDR1 GTSNPN, CDR2 SVGIG (reference sequence). The V gene end was trimmed by 2 bases and the J gene end by 10 bases; junction bases not matched to a gene: 10. The CDR3, as DNA: TGTGCCTGGAGTCACCCGGGACAGGGGGGGGATCCCCAGCATTTT. It specifies CAWSHPGQGGDPQHF.

About this clone itself: Other DNA variants within this sample encode the same CDR3. This chain joins TRBV12-3 or TRBV12-4 and TRBJ1-5, with no clear D. This CDR3 is built from 13 residues. Trimming pared 2 bases from V and 5 bases from J, leaving 7 bases between. The CDR3 DNA sequence: TGTGCCAGCAGTTTAACGGGTGATCAGCCCCAGCATTTT. Its protein is CASSLTGDQPQHF.

This clone was seen only a few times. The rearrangement links TRBV15 to TRBJ2-2; perhaps TRBD1 as D (6 bases). The CDR3 totals 16 residues. The germline gives CDR1 LNHNV, CDR2 YYDKDF (reference sequence). V lost 1 base and J 1 base, leaving 10 bases between the germline ends. The CDR3 DNA reads as TGTGCCACCAGCAGAGCCGGGACAAAGAACACCGGGGAGCTGTTTTTT. Residues: CATSRAGTKNTGELFF.

The chain employs TRBV10-3 and TRBJ1-4; 7 nucleotides agree with TRBD1. The length of the CDR3 is 14 residues. CDR1 is ENHRY, CDR2 SYGVKD, per germline. With V trimmed by 6 bases and J by 4 bases, 5 bases remained unmatched. Written as DNA, the CDR3 is TGTGCCATCAGGAGGGACAGCGTTAATGAAAAACTGTTTTTT. Its protein is CAIRRDSVNEKLFF.

The chain has TRBV7-2 and TRBJ2-7; 7 bases line up with TRBD1. The CDR3 is 15 residues long. Germline CDR1 and CDR2: SGHTA and FQGNSA. With V trimmed by 1 base and J by 4 bases, 7 bases remained unmatched. The CDR3 region has the DNA TGTGCCAGCAGCTTAGAATGGACAGGCGGATACGAGCAGTACTTC. Residues: CASSLEWTGGYEQYF.

This clone has only one observation. The J gene is TRBJ1-3, the V gene TRBV28; possible D gene TRBD1, 5 bases. The CDR3 spans 15 residues. V lost 6 bases and J 5 bases, leaving 17 bases between the germline ends. Germline CDR1 and CDR2: MDHEN and SYDVKM. CDR3: CASRATGSTRNTIYF. The CDR3, as DNA: TGTGCCAGCAGAGCCACAGGCAGCACAAGAAACACCATATATTTT.

This clone was counted between two and nine times. The identical CDR3 is also encoded by other nucleotide sequences in the sample. The genes are TRBV9 and TRBJ2-3, with 7 bases that match TRBD1. The ends lost 4 bases at V and 1 base at J; junction bases unmatched: 9. The CDR3 length is 16 residues. The germline V gene encodes CDR1 SGDLS and CDR2 YYNGEE. CDR3 nucleotides: TGTGCCAGCAGCTTTAGGACAGGAGGAGGCACAGATACGCAGTATTTT. This translates into CASSFRTGGGTDTQYF.

This chain joins TRBV6-2 or TRBV6-3 and TRBJ1-5; tentative D call: TRBD1 (5 bases). The CDR3 runs 15 residues. V lost 4 bases, J lost 5 bases, and 15 bases lay in between. Germline V CDR1 and CDR2: MNHEY, SVGEGT. CDR3 loop: CASSFTREGDQPQHF. CDR3 DNA: TGTGCCAGCAGTTTTACAAGGGAAGGGGATCAGCCCCAGCATTTT.

The chain recombines TRBV27 with TRBJ2-7; tentative D call: TRBD1 (6 bases). The CDR3 contains 12 residues. Germline V gene data show CDR1 as MNHEY and CDR2 as SMNVEV (reference sequence). V lost 5 bases, J lost 6 bases, and 11 bases lay in between. Here the CDR3 DNA reads TGTGCCAGCAGTCCCAGGGGATTCGAGCAGTACTTC. Translated: CASSPRGFEQYF.

This chain joins TRBV28 and TRBJ1-1, with D unclear. The V gene lost 5 bases and the J gene lost 3 bases, with 13 bases spanning the gap. The CDR3 runs to 14 residues. Looked up from germline, CDR1 is MDHEN and CDR2 is SYDVKM. The CDR3 DNA reads TGTGCCAGCAGTACAAGTTCTAGGTACACTGAAGCTTTCTTT. Protein: CASSTSSRYTEAFF.

This rearrangement joins TRBV6-5 to TRBJ1-2; the match to TRBD1 covers 10 bases. The CDR3 is made up of 14 amino acids. Trimming removed 0 bases from V and 6 bases from J; junction bases left unmatched: 1. Germline assignment: CDR1 MNHEY and CDR2 SVGAGI. The CDR3 protein is CASSYSTGGNGYTF. CDR3 DNA sequence: TGTGCCAGCAGTTACTCGACAGGGGGCAATGGCTACACCTTC.